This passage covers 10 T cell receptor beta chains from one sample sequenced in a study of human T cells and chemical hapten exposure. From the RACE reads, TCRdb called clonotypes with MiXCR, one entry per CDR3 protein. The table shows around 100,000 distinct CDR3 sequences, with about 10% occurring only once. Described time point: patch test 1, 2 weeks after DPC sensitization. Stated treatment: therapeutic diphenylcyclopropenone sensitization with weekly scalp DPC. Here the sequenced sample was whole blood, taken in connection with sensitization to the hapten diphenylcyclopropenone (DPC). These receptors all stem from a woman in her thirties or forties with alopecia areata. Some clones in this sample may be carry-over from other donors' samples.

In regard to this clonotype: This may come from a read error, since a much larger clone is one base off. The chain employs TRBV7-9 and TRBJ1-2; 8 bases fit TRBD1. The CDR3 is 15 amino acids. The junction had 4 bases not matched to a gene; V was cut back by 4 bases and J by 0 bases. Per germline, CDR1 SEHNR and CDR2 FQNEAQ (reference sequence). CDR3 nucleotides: TGTGCCAGCAGCTGGGGACAGGCGCCTAACTATGGCTACACCTTC. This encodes CASSWGQAPNYGYTF.

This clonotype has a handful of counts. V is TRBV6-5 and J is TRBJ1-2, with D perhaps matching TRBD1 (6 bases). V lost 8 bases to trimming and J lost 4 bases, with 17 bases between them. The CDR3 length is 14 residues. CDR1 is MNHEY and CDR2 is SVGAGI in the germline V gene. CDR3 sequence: CASGYRASGYGYTF. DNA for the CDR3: TGTGCCAGCGGATACAGGGCCTCCGGCTATGGCTACACCTTC.

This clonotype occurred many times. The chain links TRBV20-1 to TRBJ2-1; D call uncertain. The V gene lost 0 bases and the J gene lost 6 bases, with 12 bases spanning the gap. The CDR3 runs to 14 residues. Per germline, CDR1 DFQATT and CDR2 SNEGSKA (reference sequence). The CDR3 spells CSARDYSSGNEQFF. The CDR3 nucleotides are TGCAGTGCTAGAGATTATTCGTCTGGCAATGAGCAGTTCTTC.

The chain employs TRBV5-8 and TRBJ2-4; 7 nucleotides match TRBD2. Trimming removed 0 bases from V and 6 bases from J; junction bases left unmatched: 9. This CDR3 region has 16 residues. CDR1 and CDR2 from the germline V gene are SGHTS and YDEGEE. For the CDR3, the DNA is TGTGCCAGCAGCTTGGGGGCTAGCGGACCCGCAAACATTCAGTACTTC. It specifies CASSLGASGPANIQYF.

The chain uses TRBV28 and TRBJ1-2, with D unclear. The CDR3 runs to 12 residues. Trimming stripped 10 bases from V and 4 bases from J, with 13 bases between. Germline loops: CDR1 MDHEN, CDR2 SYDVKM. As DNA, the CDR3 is TGTGCCACCTCCCGGACGGTCTATGGCTACACCTTC. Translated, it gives CATSRTVYGYTF.

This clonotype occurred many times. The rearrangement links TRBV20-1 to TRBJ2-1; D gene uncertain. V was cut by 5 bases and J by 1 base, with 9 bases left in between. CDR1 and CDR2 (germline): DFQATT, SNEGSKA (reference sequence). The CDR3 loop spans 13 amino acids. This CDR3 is CSAVASSYNEQFF. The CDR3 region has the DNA TGCAGTGCTGTCGCGTCATCCTACAATGAGCAGTTCTTC.

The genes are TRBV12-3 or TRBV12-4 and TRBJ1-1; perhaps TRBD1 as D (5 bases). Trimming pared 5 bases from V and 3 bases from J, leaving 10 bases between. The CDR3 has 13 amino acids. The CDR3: CASSDGGYTEAFF. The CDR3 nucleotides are TGTGCCAGCAGTGATGGGGGGTACACTGAAGCTTTCTTT.

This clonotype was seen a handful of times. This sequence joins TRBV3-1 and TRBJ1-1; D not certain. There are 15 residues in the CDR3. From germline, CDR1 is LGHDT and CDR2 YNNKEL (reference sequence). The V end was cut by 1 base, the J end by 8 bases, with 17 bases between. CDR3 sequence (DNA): TGTGCCAGCAGCCAAGCCCGGACGAAAGGATTAGAAGCTTTCTTT. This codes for CASSQARTKGLEAFF.

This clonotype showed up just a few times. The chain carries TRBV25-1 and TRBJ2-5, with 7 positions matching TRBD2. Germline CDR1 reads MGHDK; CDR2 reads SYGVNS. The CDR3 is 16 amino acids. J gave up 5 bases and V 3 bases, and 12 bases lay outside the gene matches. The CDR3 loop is CASSEVPGRGGETQYF. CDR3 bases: TGTGCCAGCAGTGAGGTCCCGGGCCGGGGAGGGGAGACCCAGTACTTC.

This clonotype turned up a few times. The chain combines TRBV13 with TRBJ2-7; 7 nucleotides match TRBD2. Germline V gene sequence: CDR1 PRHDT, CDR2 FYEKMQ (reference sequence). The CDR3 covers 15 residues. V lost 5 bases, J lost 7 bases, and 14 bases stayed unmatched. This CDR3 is CASSPSPGLTLEQYF. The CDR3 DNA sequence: TGTGCCAGCAGCCCATCCCCGGGACTAACTTTGGAGCAGTACTTC.